One and the same sample provided the 23 T cell receptor beta chains below, sequenced in a study of type 1 regulatory T cells. For these receptors, no antigen is known. MiXCR, applied by TCRdb to the reads, yields one record per CDR3 protein. The sample lists approximately 42,000 distinct CDR3 sequences, 12% occurring once. The sample consisted of cultured non-Tr1 T cells, either the whole culture or a sorted T cell fraction (not recorded which). The receptors were gathered from a human donor in good health.

The chain carries TRBV6-1 and TRBJ2-1, with unresolved D. Germline V gives CDR1 MNHNS, CDR2 SASEGT. V lost 8 bases and J 2 bases, leaving 13 bases between the germline ends. The CDR3 runs to 14 residues. CDR3: CASDLSLAYNEQFF. As DNA, the CDR3 is TGTGCCAGCGACCTCTCCTTAGCCTACAATGAGCAGTTCTTC.

At least ten counts were recorded for this clonotype. The CDR3 here is CSVEDHQGYEQFF. DNA for the CDR3: TGCAGCGTTGAAGATCACCAGGGCTATGAGCAGTTCTTC. This rearrangement joins TRBV29-1 to TRBJ2-1, with D possibly TRBD1 on 5 matching bases. V was pared by 0 bases and J by 8 bases, with 11 bases between. Germline CDR1 and CDR2: SQVTM and ANQGSEA. The CDR3 is made up of 13 amino acids.

Ten or more counts support this clonotype. The genes are TRBV27 and TRBJ1-5; 11 bases line up with TRBD1. V lost 4 bases to trimming and J lost 6 bases; unmatched junction nucleotides: 5. This CDR3 spans 15 amino acids. Per the germline V gene, CDR1 is MNHEY and CDR2 is SMNVEV (reference sequence). As DNA, the CDR3 is TGTGCCAGCAGTTCGGGACAGGGGGGCACTCAGCCCCAGCATTTT. Translated, it gives CASSSGQGGTQPQHF.

The chain has TRBV5-1 and TRBJ2-1, with D perhaps assigned TRBD1 or TRBD2 (5 bases each). The germline gives CDR1 SGHRS, CDR2 YFSETQ. CDR3 length: 16 amino acids. V gave up 4 bases and J gave up 0 bases, with 14 bases separating them. The CDR3 nucleotides read TGCGCCAGCAGCCCAAACGCAGGGAGCTCCTACAATGAGCAGTTCTTC. This gives the protein CASSPNAGSSYNEQFF.

This clonotype turned up a few times. V and J are TRBV7-2 and TRBJ2-2; D gene ambiguous. Germline V gene data show CDR1 as SGHTA and CDR2 as FQGNSA. The CDR3 consists of 14 residues. Trimming removed 5 bases at V and 2 bases at J, with 9 bases between. As DNA, the CDR3 is TGTGCCAGCAGCCCCGGACCAAACACCGGGGAGCTGTTTTTT. Translation: CASSPGPNTGELFF.

This clonotype was recorded many times. This chain links TRBV27 with TRBJ2-3; 9 bases are a match to TRBD1. Germline lookup yields CDR1 MNHEY and CDR2 SMNVEV (reference sequence). The CDR3 loop spans 14 amino acids. Trimming removed 6 bases from V and 3 bases from J; junction bases left unmatched: 4. DNA of the CDR3: TGTGCCAGCAGGACCGGACAGGGGACAGATACGCAGTATTTT. The encoded protein is CASRTGQGTDTQYF.

This clonotype showed up many times. The rearrangement joins TRBV7-2 to TRBJ2-7, with 8 bases fitting TRBD1. The ends lost 2 bases at V and 0 bases at J; junction bases unmatched: 6. The CDR3 is 16 residues long. CDR1 is SGHTA, CDR2 FQGNSA, per germline. The CDR3 DNA follows: TGTGCCAGCAGCTTACTTAGGACAGGGTACTCCTACGAGCAGTACTTC. Translating it yields CASSLLRTGYSYEQYF.

There are a few counts of this clonotype. The chain combines TRBV12-3 or TRBV12-4 with TRBJ2-3, with 12 bases fitting TRBD1. The CDR3 is 15 residues long. The V and J ends lost 5 bases and 6 bases, in that order; junction bases with no gene match: 6. The CDR3 DNA reads TGTGCCAGCAGTCGGCCGGGACAGGGGGCGGATACGCAGTATTTT. Amino acids: CASSRPGQGADTQYF.

This clonotype was picked up many times. This sequence joins TRBV24-1 and TRBJ2-1, with TRBD2 matching 11 bases. This CDR3 contains 16 residues. Germline lookup yields CDR1 KGHDR and CDR2 SFDVKD. V lost 4 bases, J lost 4 bases, and 5 bases stayed unmatched. This CDR3 is CATSDRTSGLYNEQFF. The DNA for the CDR3 is TGTGCCACCAGTGACCGGACTAGCGGGCTTTACAATGAGCAGTTCTTC.

This clonotype was recorded many times. The chain links TRBV2 to TRBJ2-7, with 9 positions matching TRBD1. J was trimmed by 3 bases and V by 5 bases; bases with no gene match: 5. Germline V gene lookup returns CDR1 SNHLY and CDR2 FYNNEI. The CDR3 covers 14 residues. This chain's CDR3 is CASSPDRGIYEQYF. DNA for the CDR3: TGTGCCAGCAGTCCAGACAGGGGGATCTACGAGCAGTACTTC.

This clonotype was found a few times. The rearrangement uses TRBV5-4 and TRBJ2-3; TRBD2 matches 7 bases. CDR3 length: 16 residues. Unmatched junction bases numbered 11, after V lost 4 bases and J lost 3 bases. Germline V gene data show CDR1 as SGHNT and CDR2 as YYREEE (reference sequence). Written as DNA, the CDR3 is TGTGCCAGCAGCACCCGGAGCGGGAAGGGGACAGATACGCAGTATTTT. Protein product: CASSTRSGKGTDTQYF.

The chain recombines TRBV24-1 with TRBJ2-5; 14 nucleotides agree with TRBD2. This CDR3 has 15 amino acids. V lost 5 bases to trimming and J lost 4 bases; unmatched junction nucleotides: 2. Germline values: CDR1 KGHDR, CDR2 SFDVKD. The CDR3 bases are TGTGCCACCAGTGCCGGGACTAGCGGGAGAGAGACCCAGTACTTC. It specifies CATSAGTSGRETQYF.

This clonotype appeared a few times. The chain joins TRBV3-1 to TRBJ2-1; tentative D call: TRBD2 (6 bases). This CDR3 is 13 amino acids long. V lost 6 bases and J lost 9, with 15 bases in between. The germline CDR1 and CDR2 sequences are LGHDT and YNNKEL (reference sequence). In DNA, the CDR3 is TGTGCCAGCAGTCCGGGACTCCTCGGTGAGCAGTTCTTC. Translating it yields CASSPGLLGEQFF.

The rearrangement joins TRBV19 to TRBJ2-2; D is unresolved. This CDR3 region has 14 residues. In germline, CDR1 is LNHDA, CDR2 SQIVND (reference sequence). The V end was cut by 0 bases, the J end by 2 bases, with 4 bases between. The CDR3 reads CASSIDPNTGELFF. CDR3 DNA sequence: TGTGCCAGTAGTATAGACCCCAACACCGGGGAGCTGTTTTTT.

The chain is built from TRBV29-1 and TRBJ1-2, with D maybe TRBD1 (5 bases). Germline V lookup: CDR1 SQVTM, CDR2 ANQGSEA. The CDR3 runs 12 residues. V was pared by 6 bases and J by 4 bases, with 12 bases between. CDR3 sequence reads: CSVSQGPYGYTF. Written as DNA, the CDR3 is TGCAGCGTATCCCAGGGACCCTATGGCTACACCTTC.

This clonotype appeared many times. The J gene is TRBJ2-2, the V gene TRBV5-1; D is undetermined. The V end was cut by 4 bases, the J end by 3 bases, with 16 bases between. The CDR3 contains 16 residues. The V gene's germline CDR1 is SGHRS and CDR2 YFSETQ. The CDR3 is CASSTSTSPDTGELFF. The CDR3, as DNA: TGCGCCAGCAGCACATCGACTTCCCCGGACACCGGGGAGCTGTTTTTT.

This clonotype was seen many times. The rearrangement links TRBV24-1 to TRBJ2-7, with 9 nucleotides matching TRBD1. Losses at the gene ends were 2 bases for V and 3 bases for J; bases not matched to a gene: 4. CDR1 and CDR2 (germline): KGHDR, SFDVKD. This CDR3 spans 15 amino acids. In nucleotides, the CDR3 is TGTGCCACCAGTGATTCCGGGACAGGGCTCTACGAGCAGTACTTC. This translates into CATSDSGTGLYEQYF.

About this clonotype itself: This may stem from a read error, because a much larger clone lies one nucleotide away. The gene calls are TRBV25-1 and TRBJ1-1; D ambiguous. The V end was cut by 4 bases, the J end by 9 bases, with 15 bases between. There are 13 residues in the CDR3. Looked up from germline, CDR1 is MGHDK and CDR2 is SYGVNS. The CDR3 DNA sequence: TGTGCCAGCAGTGCCAGCTTAGGACGAAAAGCTTTCTTT. Protein product: CASSASLGRKAFF.

This clonotype was recorded a few times. The chain carries TRBV7-9 and TRBJ2-1, with a weak D call TRBD2 (5 bases). The V gene lost 5 bases and the J gene lost 0 bases, with 17 bases spanning the gap. The CDR3 runs to 17 residues. The germline gives CDR1 SEHNR, CDR2 FQNEAQ (reference sequence). CDR3 DNA sequence: TGTGCCAGCAGCCTCAAGAGGAGGCTAAACTCCTACAATGAGCAGTTCTTC. This encodes CASSLKRRLNSYNEQFF.

The chain has TRBV18 and TRBJ2-1, with a tentative D call TRBD1 (6 bases). The V gene lost 4 bases and the J gene lost 3 bases, with 19 bases spanning the gap. Per germline, CDR1 KGHSH and CDR2 LQKENI. CDR3 size: 17 residues. CDR3 DNA: TGTGCCAGCTCACTCCTCCCCCCGGGACACGACTACAATGAGCAGTTCTTC. Residues: CASSLLPPGHDYNEQFF.

This clonotype was counted ten times or more. The chain couples TRBV7-2 to TRBJ2-1; the match to TRBD1 covers 8 bases. The CDR3 is made up of 13 amino acids. From germline, CDR1 is SGHTA and CDR2 FQGNSA. J gave up 15 bases and V 1 base, and 8 bases lay outside the gene matches. The CDR3 region is CASSLGATGDWFF. CDR3 nucleotide sequence: TGTGCCAGCAGCTTAGGTGCGACAGGGGACTGGTTCTTC.

This chain connects TRBV20-1 to TRBJ2-2; D gene uncertain. CDR3 size: 13 residues. Germline CDR1 is DFQATT and CDR2 is SNEGSKA (reference sequence). V lost 7 bases and J lost 0, with 9 bases in between. This chain's CDR3 is CSGMDANTGELFF. CDR3 nucleotide sequence: TGCAGTGGAATGGACGCGAACACCGGGGAGCTGTTTTTT.

This clonotype was detected many times. One end of the junction is discordant with germline, which a read error may explain. The rearrangement joins TRBV7-7 to TRBJ1-1; D is perhaps TRBD1 (5 bases). This CDR3 spans 13 amino acids. Germline V gene data show CDR1 as SSHAT and CDR2 as FNYEAQ (reference sequence). The CDR3 reads CASSLDRNTEAFF. CDR3 bases: TGTGCTAGCAGCTTAGACAGAAACACTGAAGCTTTCTTT. Full variable domain (missing parts from reference TRBV7-7 and TRBJ1-1): GAGVSQSPRYKVTKRGQDVTLRCDPISSHATLYWYQQALGQGPEFLTYFNYEAQPDKSGLPSDRFSAERPEGSISTLTIQRTEQRDSAMYRCASSLDRNTEAFFGQGTRLTVV.